This TCR beta chain was profiled in a study of glioma-infiltrating T cells (dated by TCRdb to the mid-2010s). Regarding the research as a whole: The low-grade gliomas were WHO grade II oligodendrogliomas or astrocytomas, while the glioblastomas were WHO grade IV tumors sampled at initial diagnosis rather than at recurrent diagnosis. Dexamethasone was administered to glioma patients for six or fewer days before surgery. Sequencing coverage of roughly 4.5- to 10-fold of 1 million or so peripheral T cells was targeted for blood libraries. Glioma tissue, non-neoplastic brain tissue and matched peripheral blood mononuclear cells were used as sources from which TCR alpha- and beta-chain repertoires were sequenced. To gauge divergence between tissue and blood T-cell populations, every tissue-infiltrating repertoire was compared against the peripheral blood repertoire from the same patient. Three low-grade glioma patients, fewer than 10 primary glioblastoma patients, and three non-glioma patients who contributed non-neoplastic brain tissue made up the paired cohort.

Ten or more counts support this clonotype. Its antigen is not yet known. Qualities for individual bases were not recorded, and no much larger clone is one base off. Immediately after resection, surgical brain or tumor specimens were cryofrozen in liquid nitrogen, and peripheral blood cells were collected at the same time. The study at large found these results: Tissue and blood shared very few CDR3 sequences, a result attributed to high CDR3 diversity and limited sampling. The group comparisons were based on small numbers of patients: three non-neoplastic, three low-grade glioma and roughly eight glioblastoma patients. A signature set of shared blood CDR3 motifs marked patients with low tissue-blood divergence and was depleted in highly divergent patients. In non-neoplastic patients, VJ-independent divergence between tissue and blood fell below expectation, whereas in all gliomas, and especially in low-grade gliomas, the divergence rose above expectation.

TCR alpha and beta CDR3 regions were amplified with the iRepertoire nested amplicon-rescue multiplex PCR (arm-PCR) platform from RNA. For one-step reverse transcription and amplification, about 100-450 ng of tissue mRNA or PBMC total RNA was used as input. Following bead purification, Illumina adapters were added by a secondary multiplex PCR, and libraries between 200 and 400 bp were gel-purified. Demultiplexing relied on internal 6-nucleotide barcodes carried by the libraries. Sequencing of the libraries was done on an Illumina MiSeq using 2x220 or 2x250 nucleotide paired-end reads. For the original study's pipeline: Paired reads were merged using FLASH 1.2.11 and were aligned to the GRCh37 human genome using BWA-MEM, after which TRA and TRB reads were extracted. V and J assignment used an IMGT-derived reference of cassette sequences and CDR3 motifs that included pseudogenes. Three-frame translation of reads was performed, and productive CDR3s were defined as those with a C...FGXG motif and no stop codons. A clonotype was defined as a unique combination of a V-J cassette pair and a CDR3 amino acid sequence. Filtering of reads was based on Hamming distance, with the threshold set by the sequence error rate of each sample in mapped regions. The public reads were reanalyzed by TCRdb: fastp trimming at Q25, MiXCR alignment, in-frame beta chains only. Under each unique CDR3 protein, matching rows form one entry showing the most common genes and DNA. TCRdb's processing, not the authors', yielded these V and J calls. The sample includes more than 350,000 distinct CDR3 sequences, with about 40% observed a single time. Around 12% of the sample rests with the top ten.

V is shortened by 4 bases, J by 6 bases, and the region joining them spans 8 bases. The CDR3 starts with the cysteine, ends with the phenylalanine, and has 12 residues. Only the CDR3 part of the read is kept: 36 bases, read in frame from the first base. The germline V gene sets CDR1 to LGHNA and CDR2 to YNFKEQ. The chain is encoded by TRBV4-2 joined to TRBJ2-3, with the D gene too uncertain to name. The sequencing sample was made of glioma tissue, nonneoplastic brain tissue, or PBMCs (not recorded which). This TCR derives from a human donor with low-grade glioma or glioblastoma, undergoing nonglioma brain surgery, or in good health (not recorded which). The DNA is TGTGCCAGCAGCCCCCCTCCGGATACGCAGTATTTT. Its coded protein is CASSPPPDTQYF.